These T cell receptor beta chains were read from a single sample in a study of T cells after yellow fever vaccination. TCRdb fed the 5' RACE reads into MiXCR, producing one record per CDR3 protein. The data show some 290,000 distinct CDR3 sequences, with roughly 10% seen just once and less than 3.5% held by the top ten. Sample: CD4+ T cells sorted from PBMCs, taken 45 days after the yellow fever booster vaccination. These receptor sequences come from a man aged 18-30 years who received the YFV17D yellow fever vaccine. The CDR3 runs from the conserved cysteine through the conserved F or W. The order of the fields is J gene, V gene, CDR3 protein.

TRBJ2-5	TRBV28	CASSPIPGQETQYF
TRBJ1-6	TRBV3-1	CASSLSLGSPLHF
TRBJ2-1	TRBV7-3	CASSIRQGTEQFF
TRBJ2-2	TRBV3-1	CASSPPGAGPGTGELFF
TRBJ1-1	TRBV7-2	CASRGGDTEAFF
TRBJ1-1	TRBV20-1	CSARMGGSGTEAFF
TRBJ1-1	TRBV6-5	CASRLGLTNTEAFF
TRBJ1-4	TRBV6-5	CASSYLQGTATNEKLFF
TRBJ2-1	TRBV6-5	CASSYASGASYNEQFF
TRBJ1-4	TRBV20-1	CSARDRAAGYEKLFF
TRBJ2-7	TRBV11-3	CASSSNSGYEQYF
TRBJ1-6	TRBV5-1	CASSLSGGQNSPLHF
TRBJ1-1	TRBV7-9	CASSFDRRHTEAFF
TRBJ1-5	TRBV20-1	CSAGGHSYSNQPQHF
TRBJ2-7	TRBV7-2	CASSWDSTKASYEQYF
TRBJ2-5	TRBV5-1	CASSPGAEGQETQYF
TRBJ2-5	TRBV18	CASSPFEGDQETQYF
TRBJ1-1	TRBV7-2	CASSLVVSPNTEAFF
TRBJ2-7	TRBV3-1	CASSRGQEVYEQYF
TRBJ2-7	TRBV2	CASVAGVIGYEQYF
TRBJ1-4	TRBV5-6	CASSFRDTDEKLFF
TRBJ1-4	TRBV7-3	CASSLTADTKLFF
TRBJ2-7	TRBV6-2/TRBV6-3	CASTRVRDRVYEQYF
TRBJ1-2	TRBV7-2	CASSLAGRGYGYTF
TRBJ2-1	TRBV5-1	CASSLPTPYNEQFF
TRBJ2-7	TRBV19	CASSQPGQGSYEQYF
TRBJ2-3	TRBV5-1	CASSRQRGSDTQYF
TRBJ1-4	TRBV20-1	CSTITRGGVEKLFF
TRBJ2-5	TRBV3-1	CASSQVYGQETQYF
TRBJ2-7	TRBV7-2	CASSWTSGGEQYF
TRBJ2-3	TRBV29-1	CSVATASSTDTQYF
TRBJ2-1	TRBV6-5	CASSQRSGGLYNEQFF
TRBJ1-3	TRBV10-2	CASTDRAGNTIYF
TRBJ2-5	TRBV20-1	CSARDGGPPGETQYF
TRBJ1-5	TRBV20-1	CSARISDNQPQHF
TRBJ2-3	TRBV5-1	CASSIDTPTDTQYF
TRBJ2-2	TRBV7-7	CATCDGTGGTGELFF
TRBJ2-5	TRBV7-7	CASSSRPEETQYF
TRBJ2-5	TRBV10-3	CAISEVKSGETQYF
TRBJ1-2	TRBV7-2	CASMGLGQPSSNYGYTF
TRBJ2-2	TRBV24-1	CATGGPNTGELFF
TRBJ2-1	TRBV2	CASSWSSYNEQFF
TRBJ2-1	TRBV12-3/TRBV12-4	CASRRAALSGNEQFF
TRBJ1-2	TRBV20-1	CSARFTGGKGYTF
TRBJ1-1	TRBV7-2	CASSRTQGFYTEAFF
TRBJ2-3	TRBV6-1	CASSEGVGDTQYF
TRBJ2-3	TRBV11-2	CASSRVGPTTTDTQYF